Presented here are 20 T cell receptor beta chains from one specimen sequenced in a study of early T cells in non-severe SARS-CoV-2 infection. MiXCR, applied by TCRdb to the 5' RACE reads, yields one record per CDR3 protein. The sample lists 30,000 or so distinct CDR3 sequences; 5% to 5.5% were seen once. The sample consisted of whole blood. The receptors shown here come from an adult who was a healthcare worker with PCR-confirmed SARS-CoV-2 infection or an uninfected control (not recorded which).

The sample holds many counts of this clonotype. The chain is built from TRBV3-1 and TRBJ2-1, with D maybe TRBD2 (6 bases). V was trimmed by 4 bases and J by 6 bases, leaving 13 bases between them. Germline V gives CDR1 LGHDT, CDR2 YNNKEL (reference sequence). The CDR3 length is 14 residues. The CDR3 nucleotides read TGTGCCAGCAGCCCGGACTATGTTCTCAATGAGCAGTTCTTC. This gives the protein CASSPDYVLNEQFF.

This clonotype was counted at least ten times. The gene calls are TRBV7-2 and TRBJ2-2, with D hard to call. This CDR3 region has 14 residues. V was pared by 1 base and J by 3 bases, with 6 bases between. Germline lookup yields CDR1 SGHTA and CDR2 FQGNSA. The CDR3 DNA reads as TGTGCCAGCAGCTTAGAAGGGTACACCGGGGAGCTGTTTTTT. It is translated as CASSLEGYTGELFF.

This chain uses TRBV18 with TRBJ1-2, with D possibly TRBD1 on 5 matching bases. The CDR3 spans 14 residues. Germline V lookup: CDR1 KGHSH, CDR2 LQKENI. V lost 3 bases and J 0 bases, leaving 8 bases between the germline ends. The CDR3 DNA reads TGTGCCAGCTCACCCGGGACTTCTAACTATGGCTACACCTTC. Its protein product is CASSPGTSNYGYTF.

The table lists this clonotype with many counts. This chain joins TRBV11-2 and TRBJ1-1; 9 nucleotides match TRBD1. This CDR3 contains 17 residues. The J segment lost 3 bases and the V segment lost 5 bases, leaving 13 bases of the junction unmatched. From germline, CDR1 is SGHAT and CDR2 FQNNGV. CDR3 coding DNA: TGTGCCAGCAGCCCATTCACCATGGACAGGGGTCACACTGAAGCTTTCTTT. The encoded protein is CASSPFTMDRGHTEAFF.

Ten or more counts support this clonotype. This chain connects TRBV10-2 to TRBJ1-4; D gene ambiguous. Germline V CDR1 and CDR2: WSHSY, SAAADI. Trimming removed 4 bases from V and 4 bases from J, with 13 bases in between. The CDR3 runs to 15 residues. CDR3 coding DNA: TGCGCCAGCAGTGGTTATGAGACAAGTAATGAAAAACTGTTTTTT. Its translation is CASSGYETSNEKLFF.

This clonotype occurred once. The V and J genes are TRBV12-3 or TRBV12-4 and TRBJ2-4; perhaps TRBD2 as D (6 bases). The CDR3 is 14 residues long. The V end lost 5 bases, the J end lost 7 bases, and 15 bases lay between the germline ends. CDR3 in amino acids: CASSPNHLANIQYF. The CDR3 DNA reads TGTGCCAGCAGTCCGAACCATCTAGCGAACATTCAGTACTTC.

J is TRBJ2-3 and V is TRBV11-2; 8 positions agree with TRBD1. The J segment lost 5 bases and the V segment lost 8 bases, leaving 6 bases of the junction unmatched. CDR1 and CDR2 from the germline V gene are SGHAT and FQNNGV. The CDR3 has 13 residues. In nucleotides, the CDR3 is TGTGCCAGCCTCGGACAGGGAGGAGATACGCAGTATTTT. Translating gives CASLGQGGDTQYF.

The chain uses TRBV7-2 and TRBJ2-3; 10 bases map to TRBD2. Germline lookup yields CDR1 SGHTA and CDR2 FQGNSA. With 5 bases clipped from V and 4 bases from J, the junction kept 6 bases outside the gene matches. The CDR3 totals 15 residues. The chain's CDR3 is CASSPPSGSPDTQYF. In DNA form, the CDR3 reads TGTGCCAGCAGCCCCCCTAGCGGGAGTCCAGATACGCAGTATTTT.

This clonotype has at least ten counts. The chain carries TRBV27 and TRBJ2-2, with D possibly called TRBD1 or TRBD2 (6 bases each). Trimming removed 5 bases from V and 2 bases from J, with 15 bases in between. CDR1 and CDR2 from the germline V gene are MNHEY and SMNVEV (reference sequence). The CDR3 consists of 16 residues. CDR3 residues: CASSTLRGLNTGELFF. Here the CDR3 DNA reads TGTGCCAGCAGTACTCTCCGGGGGCTAAACACCGGGGAGCTGTTTTTT.

This clonotype has only a few counts. V usage is TRBV7-2 and J usage is TRBJ1-2, with D possibly TRBD1 on 6 matching bases. V was clipped by 5 bases and J by 0 bases, with 13 bases between them. This CDR3 is built from 15 residues. Germline CDR1 SGHTA, CDR2 FQGNSA. CDR3 nucleotide sequence: TGTGCCAGCAGCCCAAGACAGGTCTCTAACTATGGCTACACCTTC. This gives the protein CASSPRQVSNYGYTF.

This clonotype was seen a handful of times. The chain uses TRBV11-1 and TRBJ2-7; D remains ambiguous. From germline, CDR1 is SGHAT and CDR2 FQDESV (reference sequence). V was cut by 3 bases and J by 3 bases, with 9 bases left in between. The CDR3 loop spans 13 amino acids. CDR3 DNA sequence: TGTGCCAGCAGCTTGTGGCAGAACTACGAGCAGTACTTC. This gives the protein CASSLWQNYEQYF. The full variable domain, completed using reference TRBV11-1 and TRBJ2-7, is EAEVAQSPRYKITEKSQAVAFWCDPISGHATLYWYRQILGQGPELLVQFQDESVVDDSQLPKDRFSAERLKGVDSTLKIQPAELGDSAMYLCASSLWQNYEQYFGPGTRLTVT.

V usage is TRBV7-9 and J usage is TRBJ2-1; TRBD1 is a possible D gene (5 bases). CDR3 length: 12 residues. Looked up from germline, CDR1 is SEHNR and CDR2 is FQNEAQ (reference sequence). The germline V and J ends were trimmed by 3 bases and 15 bases, with 15 bases remaining between them. CDR3 in amino acids: CASSLDGPRVFF. CDR3 nucleotides: TGTGCCAGCAGCTTGGACGGCCCCAGGGTGTTCTTC.

This clonotype was counted between two and nine times. The chain is built from TRBV29-1 and TRBJ1-2; TRBD1 matches at 8 bases. The CDR3 covers 12 residues. Germline assignment: CDR1 SQVTM and CDR2 ANQGSEA. With 4 bases clipped from V and 10 bases from J, the junction kept 8 bases outside the gene matches. In nucleotides, the CDR3 is TGCAGCGTTGTCTCACAGGGGGGTATCTACACCTTC. Translated: CSVVSQGGIYTF.

The table lists this clonotype with many counts. The chain recombines TRBV7-9 with TRBJ1-5, with D possibly matching TRBD1 (6 bases). V lost 5 bases to trimming and J lost 0 bases, with 14 bases between them. The CDR3 is 16 residues long. Germline V gives CDR1 SEHNR, CDR2 FQNEAQ (reference sequence). The DNA for the CDR3 is TGTGCCAGCAGCCTTGGGGGGCCTTATAGCAATCAGCCCCAGCATTTT. Translated, it gives CASSLGGPYSNQPQHF. The complete variable domain, with remaining parts taken from reference TRBV7-9 and TRBJ1-5, reads DTGVSQNPRHKITKRGQNVTFRCDPISEHNRLYWYRQTLGQGPEFLTYFQNEAQLEKSRLLSDRFSAERPKGSFSTLEIQRTEQGDSAMYLCASSLGGPYSNQPQHFGDGTRLSIL.

In this sample, this clonotype turned up many times. The chain is built from TRBV20-1 and TRBJ2-3; D is possibly TRBD2 (6 bases). V was pared by 5 bases and J by 2 bases, with 14 bases between. The germline V gene has CDR1 DFQATT and CDR2 SNEGSKA (reference sequence). This CDR3 region has 14 residues. The CDR3 DNA sequence: TGCAGTGCTCCCCAGCGGGTTTACACAGATACGCAGTATTTT. The encoded protein is CSAPQRVYTDTQYF.

This clonotype was counted at least ten times. The chain is built from TRBV5-1 and TRBJ2-3, with D possibly matching TRBD2 (5 bases). V lost 6 bases and J lost 3, with 26 bases in between. This CDR3 spans 18 amino acids. Germline V gives CDR1 SGHRS, CDR2 YFSETQ. The DNA of the CDR3 is TGCGCCAGCACCTGGAACGGGGATCTAGTAGTTGGGACAGATACGCAGTATTTT. The encoded protein is CASTWNGDLVVGTDTQYF.

There are a few counts of this clonotype. This sequence joins TRBV10-1 and TRBJ1-5; no reliable D call. Trimming shortened V by 0 bases and J by 7 bases, and 19 bases separated the two germline ends. The CDR3 consists of 17 residues. Germline V CDR1 and CDR2: WNHNN, SYGVQD (reference sequence). Written as DNA, the CDR3 is TGCGCCAGCAGTGAGTCGTCCGACGGAACCACTGGGCAGCCCCAGCATTTT. It specifies CASSESSDGTTGQPQHF.

By its share, this clonotype is medium-sized. V usage is TRBV6-1 and J usage is TRBJ1-5; 7 bases are a match to TRBD1. Germline V gene data show CDR1 as MNHNS and CDR2 as SASEGT. This CDR3 has 13 residues. V trimming: 2 bases; J trimming: 7 bases; junction bases outside the gene matches: 2. CDR3 nucleotide sequence: TGTGCCAGCAGTGAACAGGGGGGCCAGCCCCAGCATTTT. Its protein product is CASSEQGGQPQHF.

The J gene is TRBJ2-1, the V gene TRBV7-6, with 7 positions matching TRBD2. Germline values: CDR1 SGHVS, CDR2 FNYEAQ. After removal of 5 bases from V and 4 bases from J, the junction contained 14 bases not matched to a gene. There are 17 residues in the CDR3. CDR3 sequence: CASSGPGGPNSYNEQFF. CDR3 sequence (DNA): TGTGCCAGCAGCGGGCCGGGGGGTCCTAATAGTTACAATGAGCAGTTCTTC.

This clonotype was counted at least ten times. This chain links TRBV5-1 with TRBJ2-3; 8 bases fit TRBD2. Per germline, CDR1 SGHRS and CDR2 YFSETQ. The V gene end was trimmed by 3 bases and the J gene end by 4 bases; junction bases not matched to a gene: 10. The CDR3 length is 16 residues. CDR3 in DNA: TGCGCCAGCAGCTCCTCTAGCGGGCAACGTTCAGATACGCAGTATTTT. It yields the protein CASSSSSGQRSDTQYF.